This T cell receptor (beta chain) was obtained from a study of T-cell reconstitution after alpha-beta-depleted transplantation in children. Construction of the TCRbeta library involved unique molecular identifiers. Using its own MiXCR run on the PCR reads, TCRdb lists one record per CDR3 protein. The sample lists a few hundred thousand distinct CDR3 sequences; about 17% were seen once. V shed 6 bases, J shed 8 bases, and the junction held 8 bases outside the gene matches. Germline V CDR1 and CDR2: SEHNR, FQNEAQ (reference sequence). The CDR3 spans 16 residues. The clonotype was recovered from a human donor who donated a stem cell graft to a child with acute lymphoblastic leukemia. Sample: PBMCs from the stem cell graft donor, taken from the stem cell graft. The genes are TRBV7-9 and TRBJ2-1, with 15 nucleotides matching TRBD2. The CDR3 is CASRTPGLAGGYEQFF. CDR3 sequence (DNA): TGTGCCAGCAGAACCCCGGGACTAGCGGGAGGTTATGAGCAGTTCTTC.